Shown below are 17 T cell receptor beta chains from a single sample sequenced in a study of PD-1 blockade in classical Hodgkin lymphoma (TCRdb year 2020). Libraries were constructed by the immunoSEQ multiplex PCR assay. TCRdb retrieved this table from immuneACCESS and kept in-frame rearrangements only. Not all clones are present; in checked studies, unresolved V genes account for under half, and no reason is known for the remainder. The sample table lists tens of thousands of clones, more than 80% of them with a count of one. The ten largest make up approximately 16% of the sample. Taken with the paper, the label for time point translates to: cycle 1 day 1 (C1D1), immediately before nivolumab initiation. All trial patients had relapsed after autologous stem cell transplantation, with cohorts A, B and C differing in prior brentuximab vedotin exposure. The sequencing used peripheral blood mononuclear cells (PBMCs), collected at baseline. These receptors were collected from a human donor with classical Hodgkin lymphoma.

The chain uses TRBV12-5 and TRBJ2-1; 12 bases fit TRBD1. Germline V gene data show CDR1 as LGHNT and CDR2 as FRNRAP. This CDR3 is built from 15 residues. V gave up 5 bases and J gave up 8 bases; unmatched junction bases: 7. The CDR3 sequence is CASGPRDRGPHEQFF. Written as DNA, the CDR3 is TGTGCTAGTGGTCCCCGGGACAGGGGGCCTCATGAGCAGTTCTTC.

This chain uses TRBV5-1 with TRBJ1-1; D remains unclear. V lost 0 bases, J lost 0 bases, and 3 bases lay in between. CDR3 length equals 13 residues. Germline lookup yields CDR1 SGHRS and CDR2 YFSETQ. The CDR3 protein is CASSLVMNTEAFF. The CDR3 DNA reads as TGCGCCAGCAGCTTGGTGATGAACACTGAAGCTTTCTTT.

By share, this clone ranks as medium-sized. The V call is TRBV9, the J call TRBJ1-5; no firm D call. The CDR3 has 13 residues. CDR1 is SGDLS and CDR2 is YYNGEE in the germline V gene. Trimming took 0 bases from V and 4 from J, leaving 5 bases between them. CDR3 DNA: TGTGCCAGCAGCGTAGACCCTAATCAGCCCCAGCATTTT. It encodes CASSVDPNQPQHF. The whole variable domain, filled in from reference TRBV9 and TRBJ1-5, reads DSGVTQTPKHLITATGQRVTLRCSPRSGDLSVYWYQQSLDQGLQFLIQYYNGEERAKGNILERFSAQQFPDLHSELNLSSLELGDSALYFCASSVDPNQPQHFGDGTRLSIL.

This clone has only one observation. The gene calls are TRBV6-5 and TRBJ1-2, with 7 bases lining up with TRBD1. The germline CDR1 and CDR2 sequences are MNHEY and SVGAGI. This CDR3 is 12 amino acids long. Germline trimming cut 8 bases from V and 8 bases from J; bases unmatched to any gene: 8. The CDR3 nucleotides read TGTGCCAGCTCTCAGGGGGAATCGGGCTACACCTTC. Its translation: CASSQGESGYTF.

The chain joins TRBV7-9 to TRBJ1-2; no firm D call. The CDR3 consists of 14 residues. The V end was cut by 2 bases, the J end by 4 bases, with 11 bases between. Germline V gene sequence: CDR1 SEHNR, CDR2 FQNEAQ (reference sequence). The CDR3 DNA sequence: TGTGCCAGCAGCTTATCGGATGAAACCTATGGCTACACCTTC. Its translation is CASSLSDETYGYTF.

The chain joins TRBV19 to TRBJ2-1, with unresolved D. The CDR3 contains 11 residues. Germline lookup yields CDR1 LNHDA and CDR2 SQIVND (reference sequence). V was shortened by 7 bases and J by 8 bases, with 9 bases between the two germline ends. The CDR3 bases are TGTGCCAGTACCCTAGGCGATGAGCAGTTCTTC. Protein: CASTLGDEQFF.

The V and J genes are TRBV4-1 and TRBJ1-5; D gene unclear. The germline CDR1 and CDR2 sequences are MGHRA and YSYEKL. This CDR3 contains 16 residues. Trimming cost V 6 bases and J 4 bases, with 19 bases left between them. CDR3 loop: CASRSREGKTNQPQHF. The CDR3 DNA reads as TGCGCCAGCAGATCCCGGGAGGGCAAGACTAATCAGCCCCAGCATTTT.

V and J are TRBV6-1 and TRBJ1-5; D remains ambiguous. Germline V CDR1 and CDR2: MNHNS, SASEGT. V was clipped by 8 bases and J by 7 bases, with 21 bases between them. The length of the CDR3 is 15 residues. The CDR3 region has the DNA TGTGCCAGCGAGAAAGAGTTTGGTATACACCAGCCCCAGCATTTT. Protein product: CASEKEFGIHQPQHF.

In regard to this clone: In the same sample, other DNA sequences code for this CDR3. V gene TRBV6-5 combines with J gene TRBJ1-1; D is perhaps TRBD1 (5 bases). The CDR3 contains 11 residues. Germline CDR1 MNHEY, CDR2 SVGAGI. With 6 bases removed from V and 14 bases from J, the gap between germline ends came to 16 bases. CDR3 residues: CASRSGRSAFF. The CDR3 DNA is TGTGCCAGCAGATCAGGGCGTAGCGCCTTCTTT.

The chain recombines TRBV29-1 with TRBJ2-7, with 7 nucleotides matching TRBD2. The CDR3 has 13 residues. Germline V gene lookup returns CDR1 SQVTM and CDR2 ANQGSEA. With V trimmed by 6 bases and J by 4 bases, 9 bases remained unmatched. This chain's CDR3 is CSVLRWGGYEQYF. In DNA form, the CDR3 reads TGCAGCGTCCTTCGGTGGGGGGGGTACGAGCAGTACTTC.

This chain uses TRBV6-4 with TRBJ1-6, with D hard to call. CDR3 length: 14 residues. Per the germline V gene, CDR1 is MRHNA and CDR2 is SNTAGT. Deletions cut 4 bases from V and 7 bases from J, with 11 bases between. CDR3 sequence reads: CASSGGHDNSPLHF. CDR3 nucleotide sequence: TGTGCCAGCAGTGGGGGTCATGACAATTCACCCCTCCACTTT.

The V call is TRBV7-9, the J call TRBJ1-2; D is ambiguous. Germline values: CDR1 SEHNR, CDR2 FQNEAQ (reference sequence). The CDR3 covers 12 residues. V shed 6 bases and J shed 6 bases, with 11 bases lying between them. Here the CDR3 DNA reads TGTGCCAGCAGTCGCGGGCAGGATGGCTACACCTTC. As protein: CASSRGQDGYTF.

Turning to this clone: At one end the junction does not follow the germline gene, possibly because of a read error. This rearrangement joins TRBV6-5 to TRBJ1-2; a possible D gene is TRBD1 (5 bases). Per the germline V gene, CDR1 is MNHEY and CDR2 is SVGAGI. This CDR3 is 13 amino acids long. The CDR3 reads CASSNVKGGHRFF. In DNA form, the CDR3 reads TGTGCCAGCAGCAATGTTAAAGGAGGACACCGCTTCTTC.

The chain combines TRBV4-2 with TRBJ1-5; no clear D gene. Germline CDR1 LGHNA, CDR2 YNFKEQ. Trimming shortened V by 0 bases and J by 9 bases, and 9 bases separated the two germline ends. The CDR3 consists of 13 residues. Written as DNA, the CDR3 is TGTGCCAGCAGCCAAGATAGGAAGGGGCCCCAGCATTTT. Translating gives CASSQDRKGPQHF.

V is TRBV2 and J is TRBJ1-1; TRBD1 agrees at 7 bases. Losses at the gene ends were 4 bases for V and 0 bases for J; bases not matched to a gene: 11. This CDR3 spans 17 amino acids. From germline, CDR1 is SNHLY and CDR2 FYNNEI. The CDR3: CASSVLRDSALNTEAFF. In DNA, the CDR3 is TGTGCCAGCAGTGTTTTAAGGGACAGTGCTCTGAACACTGAAGCTTTCTTT.

V usage is TRBV28 and J usage is TRBJ1-1; no reliable D call. The CDR3 is 10 amino acids. Trimming left V 8 bases short and J 8 bases short, with 9 bases between. Germline V gene sequence: CDR1 MDHEN, CDR2 SYDVKM. CDR3 sequence: CASGPFEAFF. In nucleotides, the CDR3 is TGTGCCAGCGGACCCTTCGAAGCTTTCTTT.

J is TRBJ2-5 and V is TRBV30; 7 nucleotides agree with TRBD1. CDR3 length equals 15 residues. Germline values: CDR1 GTSNPN, CDR2 SVGIG (reference sequence). With 0 bases clipped from V and 5 bases from J, the junction kept 9 bases outside the gene matches. CDR3 protein: CAWSVADRVKETQYF. The CDR3 nucleotides are TGTGCCTGGAGTGTGGCCGACAGGGTTAAGGAGACCCAGTACTTC.